One sample yielded the 20 T cell receptor beta chains listed below, sequenced in a study of cytomegalovirus exposure and HLA in healthy donors. PCR involved 60 Vbeta and 13 Jbeta primers. Clones were read by immunoSEQ multiplex PCR, and TCRdb kept only the in-frame ones, dropping some. The sample holds 120,000 to 150,000 clones; roughly three quarters are singletons and the top ten take 4.5% to 6%. The specimen sequenced was PBMCs. Receptor source: a woman in her 50s in good health and CMV-seronegative.

V and J are TRBV6-5 and TRBJ1-2; 10 nucleotides align to TRBD1. Germline trimming cut 6 bases from V and 3 bases from J; bases unmatched to any gene: 4. The germline gives CDR1 MNHEY, CDR2 SVGAGI. CDR3 size: 14 residues. The CDR3 nucleotides read TGTGCCAGCAGCCGTGGGACAGGGGACTATGGCTACACCTTC. Protein product: CASSRGTGDYGYTF.

The chain is built from TRBV6-5 and TRBJ1-2; D is undetermined. The V end was cut by 8 bases, the J end by 0 bases, with 13 bases between. Germline CDR1 MNHEY, CDR2 SVGAGI. The CDR3 covers 14 residues. Here the CDR3 DNA reads TGTGCCAGCGGCTCTCCCAAAGCTAACTATGGCTACACCTTC. It is translated as CASGSPKANYGYTF.

The chain joins TRBV13 to TRBJ2-7, with TRBD1 matching 12 bases. Germline lookup yields CDR1 PRHDT and CDR2 FYEKMQ (reference sequence). After removal of 5 bases from V and 5 bases from J, the junction contained 10 bases not matched to a gene. CDR3 length: 16 residues. The CDR3 loop is CASSQIRDRGPHEQYF. CDR3 DNA sequence: TGTGCCAGCAGCCAAATTCGGGACAGGGGGCCCCACGAGCAGTACTTC.

The chain recombines TRBV5-1 with TRBJ2-3, with 13 bases that match TRBD2. Germline V gene sequence: CDR1 SGHRS, CDR2 YFSETQ. The CDR3 is 15 amino acids. V shed 5 bases, J shed 6 bases, and the junction held 6 bases outside the gene matches. DNA for the CDR3: TGCGCCAGCAGACCGGGACTAGCGGGGTGGGATACGCAGTATTTT. It encodes CASRPGLAGWDTQYF.

J is TRBJ2-1 and V is TRBV28; D is perhaps TRBD1 (6 bases). The CDR3 has 14 amino acids. V was clipped by 2 bases and J by 7 bases, with 12 bases between them. Germline V gene lookup returns CDR1 MDHEN and CDR2 SYDVKM. DNA for the CDR3: TGTGCCAGCAGTTTAGGTGGCAGGGGTAATGAGCAGTTCTTC. As protein: CASSLGGRGNEQFF.

V is TRBV10-2 and J is TRBJ1-3; D uncertain. The V gene's germline CDR1 is WSHSY and CDR2 SAAADI. Trimming removed 6 bases at V and 0 bases at J, with 9 bases between. This CDR3 comprises 14 residues. The CDR3 bases are TGCGCCAGCAGAGAGACGGTCTCTGGAAACACCATATATTTT. Protein sequence: CASRETVSGNTIYF.

The V gene is TRBV13, the J gene TRBJ2-7, with TRBD1 as a possible D gene (5 bases). The CDR3 extends over 13 amino acids. From germline, CDR1 is PRHDT and CDR2 FYEKMQ (reference sequence). V lost 5 bases, J lost 4 bases, and 12 bases lay in between. The CDR3 region has the DNA TGTGCCAGCAGCGGGCCGGACAAATACGAGCAGTACTTC. Translation: CASSGPDKYEQYF.

This clone was found once. This sequence joins TRBV7-9 and TRBJ2-1, with 7 bases fitting TRBD1. V lost 4 bases and J lost 2; bases outside the gene matches: 14. Germline loops: CDR1 SEHNR, CDR2 FQNEAQ (reference sequence). The CDR3 is made up of 18 amino acids. This chain's CDR3 is CASSSRSLTGATYNEQFF. The CDR3 coding sequence is TGTGCCAGCAGCTCACGAAGCCTAACAGGGGCGACCTACAATGAGCAGTTCTTC.

The rearrangement uses TRBV25-1 and TRBJ2-2; 8 nucleotides agree with TRBD2. V was pared by 10 bases and J by 6 bases, with 10 bases of the junction left unmatched. CDR3 length: 14 residues. Germline lookup yields CDR1 MGHDK and CDR2 SYGVNS. The CDR3 nucleotides are TGTGCCATCGGGGATACGGGGGGGTCCGGGGAGCTGTTTTTT. It codes for CAIGDTGGSGELFF.

The chain is built from TRBV6-1 and TRBJ1-2; TRBD1 might be the D (5 bases). V was cut by 6 bases and J by 2 bases, with 10 bases left in between. Germline assignment: CDR1 MNHNS and CDR2 SASEGT. CDR3 length equals 13 residues. The DNA of the CDR3 is TGTGCCAGCAGCCTCGGGGGGAACTATGGCTACACCTTC. It translates to CASSLGGNYGYTF.

V is TRBV9 and J is TRBJ1-1; 7 bases are a match to TRBD1. The CDR3 is 15 residues long. V was pared by 4 bases and J by 5 bases, with 11 bases of the junction left unmatched. The germline CDR1 and CDR2 sequences are SGDLS and YYNGEE. CDR3 amino acids: CASSPLRAQGTEAFF. CDR3 coding DNA: TGTGCCAGCAGCCCCCTAAGGGCACAGGGGACTGAAGCTTTCTTT.

This clone showed up just once. The chain links TRBV4-1 to TRBJ1-5; maybe TRBD1 (6 bases). The CDR3 is made up of 17 amino acids. Between the trimmed V and J ends, which lost 4 bases and 6 bases, there was a span of 22 bases. Per the germline V gene, CDR1 is MGHRA and CDR2 is YSYEKL. CDR3 region: CASSLEGGAGWGQPQHF. As DNA, the CDR3 is TGCGCCAGCAGCCTCGAAGGGGGGGCCGGTTGGGGTCAGCCCCAGCATTTT.

Worth noting for this clone: Other DNA sequences of this sample code for an identical CDR3. The chain employs TRBV4-2 and TRBJ2-7, with 7 bases fitting TRBD2. The CDR3 has 15 residues. In germline, CDR1 is LGHNA, CDR2 YNFKEQ. V shed 0 bases, J shed 2 bases, and the junction held 4 bases outside the gene matches. DNA of the CDR3: TGTGCCAGCAGCCAAGACGGGGGAGGGGCCTACGAGCAGTACTTC. This sequence encodes CASSQDGGGAYEQYF.

The V and J genes are TRBV7-8 and TRBJ1-1; 10 bases are shared with TRBD1. The CDR3 is 14 amino acids. The trim removed 5 bases at V and 4 bases at J, leaving 4 bases unmatched. Germline V gene lookup returns CDR1 SGHVS and CDR2 FQNEAQ. CDR3 in amino acids: CASSRWTGGTEAFF. CDR3 DNA sequence: TGTGCCAGCAGCAGATGGACAGGGGGCACTGAAGCTTTCTTT.

This clone was seen a few times. The CDR3 coding sequence is TGTGCCAGCAGCTTCTACGGGACTAGCCAAGAGACCCAGTACTTC. Its translation: CASSFYGTSQETQYF. This chain links TRBV7-2 with TRBJ2-5, with 8 bases that match TRBD2. Per the germline V gene, CDR1 is SGHTA and CDR2 is FQGNSA. V trimming: 3 bases; J trimming: 1 base; junction bases outside the gene matches: 4. The CDR3 has 15 residues. The full variable domain, rest sourced from reference TRBV7-2 and TRBJ2-5, is GAGVSQSPSNKVTEKGKDVELRCDPISGHTALYWYRQSLGQGLEFLIYFQGNSAPDKSGLPSDRFSAERTGGSVSTLTIQRTQQEDSAVYLCASSFYGTSQETQYFGPGTRLLVL.

This clone showed up just a few times. J is TRBJ1-1 and V is TRBV7-8, with a weak D call TRBD1 (6 bases). This CDR3 is 16 amino acids long. Trimming removed 5 bases at V and 0 bases at J, with 16 bases between. Germline V gene data show CDR1 as SGHVS and CDR2 as FQNEAQ. The CDR3 region is CASSPWRQEMNTEAFF. CDR3 bases: TGTGCCAGCAGCCCCTGGAGACAGGAGATGAACACTGAAGCTTTCTTT.

This clone was counted only a few times. The chain joins TRBV5-4 to TRBJ1-4; D is undetermined. Germline loops: CDR1 SGHNT, CDR2 YYREEE (reference sequence). CDR3 length: 13 amino acids. V was trimmed by 0 bases and J by 7 bases, leaving 7 bases between them. The chain's CDR3 is CASSLGPIEKLFF. For the CDR3, the DNA is TGTGCCAGCAGCTTGGGGCCGATTGAAAAACTGTTTTTT.

This chain links TRBV4-1 with TRBJ2-6; 7 nucleotides align to TRBD2. This CDR3 contains 19 residues. Germline assignment: CDR1 MGHRA and CDR2 YSYEKL. The junction had 15 bases not matched to a gene; V was cut back by 3 bases and J by 4 bases. DNA of the CDR3: TGCGCCAGCAGCCAGGGACGCGGGGGTTCGGGAGGAGGGGCCAACGTCCTGACTTTC. Encoded protein: CASSQGRGGSGGGANVLTF.

V and J are TRBV7-8 and TRBJ2-2; TRBD1 matches 7 bases. With V trimmed by 1 base and J by 6 bases, 11 bases remained unmatched. Germline V lookup: CDR1 SGHVS, CDR2 FQNEAQ. The CDR3 has 17 amino acids. This chain's CDR3 is CASSLGVGRGSPGELFF. In DNA, the CDR3 is TGTGCCAGCAGCTTAGGAGTGGGCAGGGGGAGCCCCGGGGAGCTGTTTTTT.

This rearrangement joins TRBV5-6 to TRBJ1-2; D perhaps matches TRBD1 (5 bases). Trimming shortened V by 2 bases and J by 5 bases, and 10 bases separated the two germline ends. Germline V lookup: CDR1 SGHDT, CDR2 YYEEEE. The CDR3 has 13 residues. CDR3 nucleotides: TGTGCCAGCAGCTTCCGGGGGGGATATGGCTACACCTTC. Protein: CASSFRGGYGYTF. The full variable domain, in which reference TRBV5-6 and TRBJ1-2 provide the parts outside the CDR3, is DAGVTQSPTHLIKTRGQQVTLRCSPKSGHDTVSWYQQALGQGPQFIFQYYEEEERQRGNFPDRFSGHQFPNYSSELNVNALLLGDSALYLCASSFRGGYGYTFGSGTRLTVV.